Below are 13 T cell receptor beta chains sequenced from a single sample in a study of CD8+CD57+ T cells in acquired aplastic anemia. Flow cytometry had shown expanded CD8+CD57+ cells in the patients chosen for sequencing. The template used for profiling TCR beta VDJ and CDR3 was genomic DNA. TCRdb fed the reads into MiXCR, producing one record per CDR3 protein. The data show roughly 500,000 distinct CDR3 sequences, less than 35% seen once. The sample was sorted CD4+, CD8+, or CD8+CD57+ T cells (not recorded which) from PBMCs. All receptors come from a human donor with aplastic anemia.

The V gene is TRBV20-1, the J gene TRBJ2-3, with D perhaps matching TRBD2 (6 bases). CDR3 length equals 16 residues. CDR1 is DFQATT and CDR2 is SNEGSKA in the germline V gene (reference sequence). Trimming left V 0 bases short and J 2 bases short, with 15 bases between. CDR3 protein: CSARDGKRAPTDTQYF. CDR3 in DNA: TGCAGTGCTAGAGATGGGAAGCGGGCCCCCACAGATACGCAGTATTTT.

The gene calls are TRBV5-5 and TRBJ2-1, with D unclear. The germline V gene encodes CDR1 SGHKS and CDR2 YYEKEE (reference sequence). The V gene lost 0 bases and the J gene lost 5 bases, with 6 bases spanning the gap. This CDR3 has 13 amino acids. The CDR3 DNA reads as TGTGCCAGCAGCTTGGGGAGTCACAATGAGCAGTTCTTC. This encodes CASSLGSHNEQFF.

For the CDR3, the DNA is TGTGCCACCAGCAGTTACAGGACAGGGGAAGGCTACACCTTC. Amino acids: CATSSYRTGEGYTF. The gene calls are TRBV15 and TRBJ1-2, with 9 bases lining up with TRBD1. Unmatched junction bases numbered 7, after V lost 3 bases and J lost 8 bases. Germline V CDR1 and CDR2: LNHNV, YYDKDF (reference sequence). The CDR3 runs 14 residues.

The gene calls are TRBV24-1 and TRBJ1-5; a possible D gene is TRBD1 (5 bases). Germline CDR1 and CDR2: KGHDR and SFDVKD. The CDR3 consists of 13 residues. Trimming cost V 0 bases and J 11 bases, with 10 bases left between them. The CDR3 DNA is TGTGCCACCAGTGATTTGCGGGACGAGACCCAGCATTTT. This encodes CATSDLRDETQHF.

The chain links TRBV10-1 to TRBJ2-1; 12 bases match TRBD2. This CDR3 is 16 amino acids long. Germline CDR1 and CDR2: WNHNN and SYGVQD (reference sequence). The V and J ends lost 8 bases and 6 bases, in that order; junction bases with no gene match: 11. CDR3 nucleotide sequence: TGCGCCAGCGGCGGACTAGCGGGACGATCGAGCAATGAGCAGTTCTTC. This gives the protein CASGGLAGRSSNEQFF.

The table lists this clonotype with many counts. The chain employs TRBV14 and TRBJ1-1; the D gene is possibly TRBD1 (5 bases). Germline values: CDR1 SGHDN, CDR2 FVKESK. Trimming cost V 1 base and J 5 bases, with 14 bases left between them. The CDR3 runs 15 residues. CDR3 in amino acids: CASSQAPTVETEAFF. CDR3 DNA: TGTGCCAGCAGCCAAGCGCCGACAGTCGAAACTGAAGCTTTCTTT.

This clonotype was observed many times. This chain joins TRBV2 and TRBJ1-5; 10 bases fit TRBD1. CDR1 and CDR2 (germline): SNHLY, FYNNEI. The CDR3 is 15 residues long. Trimming at V came to 6 bases and at J to 6 bases, leaving 8 bases not matched to a gene. Here the CDR3 DNA reads TGTGCCAGCAGCTACCGCCGGGACAGGGGTCAGCCCCAGCATTTT. This codes for CASSYRRDRGQPQHF.

The J gene is TRBJ1-4, the V gene TRBV6-1; 12 bases fit TRBD1. This CDR3 spans 15 amino acids. Germline V gene lookup returns CDR1 MNHNS and CDR2 SASEGT. J was trimmed by 8 bases and V by 4 bases; bases with no gene match: 5. The CDR3 here is CASSGGTGGDEKLFF. CDR3 coding DNA: TGTGCCAGCAGTGGTGGGACAGGGGGCGACGAAAAACTGTTTTTT.

The rearrangement joins TRBV5-1 to TRBJ2-3; maybe TRBD2 (6 bases). The CDR3 extends over 16 amino acids. CDR1 and CDR2 from the germline V gene are SGHRS and YFSETQ. V lost 0 bases to trimming and J lost 0 bases, with 11 bases between them. The CDR3 DNA reads as TGCGCCAGCAGCTTGGGACTAGATAGGAGCACAGATACGCAGTATTTT. Protein product: CASSLGLDRSTDTQYF. Complete variable domain (other parts from reference TRBV5-1 and TRBJ2-3): KAGVTQTPRYLIKTRGQQVTLSCSPISGHRSVSWYQQTPGQGLQFLFEYFSETQRNKGNFPGRFSGRQFSNSRSEMNVSTLELGDSALYLCASSLGLDRSTDTQYFGPGTRLTVL.

This clonotype came up many times. This chain joins TRBV19 and TRBJ2-3; tentatively, D is TRBD1 or TRBD2 (6 bases each). CDR1 and CDR2 (germline): LNHDA, SQIVND (reference sequence). Trimming removed 2 bases at V and 3 bases at J, with 9 bases between. There are 14 residues in the CDR3. The CDR3 region is CASSIQGRTDTQYF. Here the CDR3 DNA reads TGTGCCAGTAGTATACAGGGGAGGACAGATACGCAGTATTTT.

CDR3 sequence reads: CAWSKETQYF. CDR3 in DNA: TGTGCCTGGAGTAAGGAGACCCAGTACTTC. This sequence joins TRBV30 and TRBJ2-5; D is uncertain. V was trimmed by 2 bases and J by 5 bases, leaving 3 bases between them. The germline CDR1 and CDR2 sequences are GTSNPN and SVGIG (reference sequence). This CDR3 region has 10 residues. Full variable domain (rest looked up from reference TRBV30 and TRBJ2-5): SQTIHQWPATLVQPVGSPLSLECTVEGTSNPNLYWYRQAAGRGLQLLFYSVGIGQISSEVPQNLSASRPQDRQFILSSKKLLLSDSGFYLCAWSKETQYFGPGTRLLVL.

The chain couples TRBV11-1 to TRBJ1-2, with D unclear. In germline, CDR1 is SGHAT, CDR2 FQDESV (reference sequence). The CDR3 runs to 17 residues. The V end was cut by 11 bases, the J end by 1 base, with 26 bases between. The CDR3 loop reads CASSPPGPRTGNYGYTF. The CDR3 nucleotides are TGTGCCTCCTCCCCCCCCGGACCAAGAACGGGTAACTATGGCTACACCTTC.

This clonotype was observed many times. The chain carries TRBV7-8 and TRBJ2-6, with D possibly TRBD2 on 5 matching bases. This CDR3 has 15 amino acids. The germline CDR1 and CDR2 sequences are SGHVS and FQNEAQ. Trimming shortened V by 3 bases and J by 0 bases, and 6 bases separated the two germline ends. CDR3 sequence reads: CASSFSASGANVLTF. Here the CDR3 DNA reads TGTGCCAGCAGCTTTAGCGCCTCTGGGGCCAACGTCCTGACTTTC.